This T cell receptor beta chain was observed in a study of T-cell reconstitution after alpha-beta-depleted transplantation in children. A few counts support this clonotype. This CDR3 is 11 amino acids long. V was clipped by 5 bases and J by 4 bases; unmatched bases: 1. Germline assignment: CDR1 DFQATT and CDR2 SNEGSKA (reference sequence). Unique molecular identifiers were built into the TCRbeta library. TCRdb itself ran the PCR reads through MiXCR, one entry per CDR3 protein. This sample has under 250,000 distinct CDR3 sequences, with roughly a quarter found just once. The sequenced sample was PBMCs, mostly from graft donor cells, obtained 360 days after TCRalphabeta/CD19-depleted stem cell transplant. The chain is built from TRBV20-1 and TRBJ2-5; 7 bases agree with TRBD2. This sequence originates from a female patient between 2 and 15 years old who had a stem cell transplant for congenital amegakaryocytic thrombocytopenia, so the T cells may come from the graft donor. CDR3 in DNA: TGCAGTGCTTCGGGGGGAGAGACCCAGTACTTC. The encoded protein is CSASGGETQYF.